This T cell receptor beta chain was identified during a study of blood T cells in healthy people across ages. Study-wide findings and caveats: A roughly linear age-dependent decrease characterized TCR beta diversity per million T cells.

In the case of this clonotype: Its antigen is still unknown.

A J-beta primer mix and a sample-barcoded 5' primer were used in a second PCR of roughly 6 to 12 cycles. TCRdb ran MiXCR on the 5' RACE reads and lists one entry per CDR3 protein. Of more than 1,000,000 distinct CDR3 sequences listed, under 30% are singletons. CDR1 and CDR2 from the germline V gene are KGHSH and LQKENI. The CDR3 runs to 18 residues. The ends were cut back, 6 bases at V and 3 bases at J, with 24 bases in the middle. The data also belong to a second study, concerning T cells of mothers and their children. From that report: Every mother supplied over 8 million TCR beta CDR3 reads and every child about 3 million.

The TCR comes from a girl aged 2 to 9 in good health. V usage is TRBV18 and J usage is TRBJ1-3; D possibly corresponds to TRBD1 (5 bases). Sequencing input: blood. This chain's CDR3 is CASSPKDPGTVFGNTIYF. The CDR3, as DNA: TGTGCCAGCTCGCCGAAGGATCCGGGGACCGTGTTTGGAAACACCATATATTTT.